The 23 T cell receptor beta chains in this list originate from one sample, sequenced in a study of Ad26.COV2.S vaccination and SARS-CoV-2 variants. As to treatment: over 15 received Ad26.COV2.S at low or high dose, single or two shots; about 5 received placebo; per-sample allocation not given. Each sample was drawn 63 days after the first injection (of vaccine or placebo). Clones were read by immunoSEQ multiplex PCR, and TCRdb kept only the in-frame ones, dropping some. The sample contains approximately 300,000 clones, roughly 86% of which appear only once. Here the sequenced sample was peripheral blood, taken in a trial of Ad26.COV2.S vaccine versus placebo. These TCRs come from a person between 18 and 65 years old who received the Ad26.COV2.S COVID-19 vaccine or a placebo.

This chain links TRBV30 with TRBJ1-3; D unclear. In germline, CDR1 is GTSNPN, CDR2 SVGIG (reference sequence). The CDR3 consists of 16 residues. V shed 3 bases and J shed 0 bases, with 15 bases lying between them. In DNA form, the CDR3 reads TGTGCCTGGAGGGCCTTGAGGGTCTACTCTGGAAACACCATATATTTT. Translation gives CAWRALRVYSGNTIYF. The whole variable domain, filled in from reference TRBV30 and TRBJ1-3, reads SQTIHQWPATLVQPVGSPLSLECTVEGTSNPNLYWYRQAAGRGLQLLFYSVGIGQISSEVPQNLSASRPQDRQFILSSKKLLLSDSGFYLCAWRALRVYSGNTIYFGEGSWLTVV.

The V gene is TRBV6-5, the J gene TRBJ1-2; D may be TRBD1 (5 bases). V dropped 6 bases and J dropped 4 bases, with 15 bases sitting between them. From germline, CDR1 is MNHEY and CDR2 SVGAGI. CDR3 length: 14 residues. The CDR3 region is CASRATVGAYGYTF. CDR3 in DNA: TGTGCCAGCAGAGCGACAGTAGGGGCCTATGGCTACACCTTC.

The J gene is TRBJ1-2, the V gene TRBV10-2, with no clear D. The germline gives CDR1 WSHSY, CDR2 SAAADI. The V gene lost 0 bases and the J gene lost 3 bases, with 8 bases spanning the gap. This CDR3 region has 14 residues. This CDR3 is CASSESSRYYGYTF. The DNA of the CDR3 is TGCGCCAGCAGTGAGTCGAGCAGGTACTATGGCTACACCTTC.

This clone was observed a handful of times. The chain is built from TRBV5-6 and TRBJ1-2, with D possibly being TRBD1 (5 bases). V lost 3 bases to trimming and J lost 4 bases, with 10 bases between them. The CDR3 runs to 13 residues. CDR1 is SGHDT, CDR2 YYEEEE, per germline. The CDR3 DNA sequence: TGTGCCAGCAGCTCTCAGGGCCTCTATGGCTACACCTTC. Protein: CASSSQGLYGYTF.

The chain is built from TRBV5-4 and TRBJ2-7; 7 nucleotides align to TRBD1. The CDR3 spans 14 residues. The J segment lost 2 bases and the V segment lost 2 bases, leaving 4 bases of the junction unmatched. Germline V gene data show CDR1 as SGHNT and CDR2 as YYREEE (reference sequence). The CDR3 is CASSLNQGAYEQYF. The CDR3 coding sequence is TGTGCCAGCAGCTTAAATCAGGGGGCCTACGAGCAGTACTTC. The complete variable domain, with remaining parts taken from reference TRBV5-4 and TRBJ2-7, reads ETGVTQSPTHLIKTRGQQVTLRCSSQSGHNTVSWYQQALGQGPQFIFQYYREEENGRGNFPPRFSGLQFPNYSSELNVNALELDDSALYLCASSLNQGAYEQYFGPGTRLTVT.

The V gene is TRBV2, the J gene TRBJ1-3; 7 nucleotides align to TRBD1. Germline V gives CDR1 SNHLY, CDR2 FYNNEI. V trimming: 4 bases; J trimming: 9 bases; junction bases outside the gene matches: 6. The CDR3 sequence is 13 residues long. CDR3 nucleotides: TGTGCCAGCAGTGGGACAGGACTGGCCACCATATATTTT. Translating it yields CASSGTGLATIYF. The variable domain in full, completed from reference TRBV2 and TRBJ1-3, reads EPEVTQTPSHQVTQMGQEVILRCVPISNHLYFYWYRQILGQKVEFLVSFYNNEISEKSEIFDDQFSVERPDGSNFTLKIRSTKLEDSAMYFCASSGTGLATIYFGEGSWLTVV.

The chain combines TRBV15 with TRBJ2-3; D is perhaps TRBD1 (5 bases). The CDR3 spans 15 residues. Germline lookup yields CDR1 LNHNV and CDR2 YYDKDF (reference sequence). Trimming removed 1 base at V and 5 bases at J, with 13 bases between. Written as DNA, the CDR3 is TGTGCCACCAGCAGAGGGGGCAAAGAGAGAGATACGCAGTATTTT. It is translated as CATSRGGKERDTQYF.

V gene TRBV7-3 combines with J gene TRBJ2-1, with TRBD2 identical over 8 bases. Unmatched junction bases numbered 8, after V lost 4 bases and J lost 6 bases. The length of the CDR3 is 15 residues. The germline V gene has CDR1 SGHTA and CDR2 FQGTGA. In DNA, the CDR3 is TGTGCCAGCAGCTCGTCAGCGGGGGCCGGCAATGAGCAGTTCTTC. Amino acid sequence: CASSSSAGAGNEQFF.

This rearrangement joins TRBV4-3 to TRBJ2-7, with D possibly being TRBD1 (5 bases). Germline CDR1 is LGHNA and CDR2 is YSLEER. The V end was cut by 0 bases, the J end by 3 bases, with 15 bases between. The CDR3 covers 16 residues. CDR3 loop: CASSQESGQGIYEQYF. The DNA of the CDR3 is TGCGCCAGCAGCCAAGAATCAGGGCAGGGAATCTACGAGCAGTACTTC.

The chain combines TRBV5-1 with TRBJ1-2, with TRBD1 as a possible D gene (5 bases). The germline V gene encodes CDR1 SGHRS and CDR2 YFSETQ. Trimming pared 2 bases from V and 4 bases from J, leaving 15 bases between. The CDR3 is made up of 15 amino acids. CDR3: CASSLYDSPLYGYTF. CDR3 nucleotides: TGCGCCAGCAGCTTATACGACAGCCCTCTCTATGGCTACACCTTC.

The V call is TRBV5-8, the J call TRBJ2-3, with 7 bases lining up with TRBD2. V lost 4 bases to trimming and J lost 2 bases; unmatched junction nucleotides: 13. Germline assignment: CDR1 SGHTS and CDR2 YDEGEE. The CDR3 consists of 17 residues. CDR3 DNA: TGTGCCAGCAGCGCACGCAGATCGGGAGGCGTCACAGATACGCAGTATTTT. Protein: CASSARRSGGVTDTQYF.

The rearrangement joins TRBV5-1 to TRBJ1-2, with 8 nucleotides matching TRBD1. Per the germline V gene, CDR1 is SGHRS and CDR2 is YFSETQ. V lost 1 base, J lost 2 bases, and 13 bases stayed unmatched. The CDR3 spans 18 residues. CDR3 loop: CASSLLLQGAPFNYGYTF. In DNA, the CDR3 is TGCGCCAGCAGCTTGCTGCTGCAGGGGGCACCCTTCAACTATGGCTACACCTTC.

The J gene is TRBJ1-2, the V gene TRBV19; D uncertain. Germline CDR1 is LNHDA and CDR2 is SQIVND (reference sequence). The CDR3 covers 13 residues. With 6 bases removed from V and 4 bases from J, the gap between germline ends came to 12 bases. In DNA form, the CDR3 reads TGTGCCAGTAGCGAGCGCCTACGCTATGGCTACACCTTC. Protein: CASSERLRYGYTF.

Concerning this clone: The identical CDR3 is also encoded by other nucleotide sequences in the sample. The chain joins TRBV7-2 to TRBJ2-1; D is perhaps TRBD1 or TRBD2 (5 bases each). CDR1 is SGHTA and CDR2 is FQGNSA in the germline V gene. The CDR3 extends over 16 amino acids. Between the trimmed V and J ends, which lost 1 base and 0 bases, there was a span of 10 bases. The CDR3: CASSLDGGSSYNEQFF. CDR3 sequence (DNA): TGTGCCAGCAGCTTAGATGGGGGAAGCTCCTACAATGAGCAGTTCTTC.

The chain is built from TRBV2 and TRBJ1-1; no clear D. Germline V CDR1 and CDR2: SNHLY, FYNNEI. CDR3 length: 10 amino acids. V gave up 4 bases and J gave up 6 bases, with 3 bases separating them. CDR3 sequence (DNA): TGTGCCAGCAGTGGGGCTGAAGCTTTCTTT. The encoded protein is CASSGAEAFF.

This clone has only a few counts. The chain combines TRBV3-1 (or the pseudogene TRBV3-2) with TRBJ2-7, with TRBD1 matching over 8 bases. Per the germline V gene, CDR1 is LGHDT and CDR2 is YNNKEL (reference sequence). J lost 3 bases, V lost 4 bases, and 2 bases had no gene match. This CDR3 contains 13 residues. In DNA, the CDR3 is TGTGCCAGCAGCCCCGGACAGGGCTACGAGCAGTACTTC. Translating it yields CASSPGQGYEQYF.

J is TRBJ2-1 and V is TRBV12-3 or TRBV12-4; D remains unclear. The germline V and J ends were trimmed by 2 bases and 4 bases, with 3 bases remaining between them. The CDR3 has 12 amino acids. The CDR3 sequence: CASSLPYNEQFF. The CDR3 DNA reads TGTGCCAGCAGTTTACCGTACAATGAGCAGTTCTTC.

This clone has only one observation. The chain joins TRBV20-1 to TRBJ2-7, with TRBD1 matching 8 bases. Per germline, CDR1 DFQATT and CDR2 SNEGSKA (reference sequence). This CDR3 comprises 11 residues. V trimming: 5 bases; J trimming: 6 bases; junction bases outside the gene matches: 3. Written as DNA, the CDR3 is TGCAGTGCTGGAACAGGGGGCGAGCAGTACTTC. The encoded protein is CSAGTGGEQYF.

A word on this clone: Other DNA sequences within the sample encode an identical CDR3. V and J are TRBV5-6 and TRBJ1-6, with TRBD1 as a possible D gene (6 bases). The CDR3 loop spans 14 amino acids. Trimming cost V 0 bases and J 7 bases, with 8 bases left between them. Germline loops: CDR1 SGHDT, CDR2 YYEEEE. CDR3 sequence (DNA): TGTGCCAGCAGCTTGGGGGACAAGAATTCACCCCTCCACTTT. It yields the protein CASSLGDKNSPLHF.

This clone was recorded many times. The chain couples TRBV6-5 to TRBJ1-1; possible D gene TRBD1, 5 bases. CDR1 is MNHEY, CDR2 SVGAGI, per germline. This CDR3 is 14 amino acids long. The V gene lost 2 bases and the J gene lost 1 base, with 8 bases spanning the gap. The CDR3 reads CASSYGDGNTEAFF. The CDR3 nucleotides are TGTGCCAGCAGTTACGGGGACGGGAACACTGAAGCTTTCTTT.

V is TRBV2 and J is TRBJ1-1; unclear D gene. In germline, CDR1 is SNHLY, CDR2 FYNNEI. V lost 6 bases to trimming and J lost 1 base, with 15 bases between them. The CDR3 totals 15 residues. The CDR3 region has the DNA TGTGCCAGCAGGGGAGGCTGGACTGCGAACACTGAAGCTTTCTTT. It is translated as CASRGGWTANTEAFF.

The chain has TRBV19 and TRBJ1-5; TRBD1 might be the D (5 bases). The ends were cut back, 6 bases at V and 2 bases at J, with 11 bases in the middle. CDR3 size: 14 residues. Germline CDR1 LNHDA, CDR2 SQIVND (reference sequence). In DNA, the CDR3 is TGTGCCAGTAGGGGCAGGGTGGGCAATCAGCCCCAGCATTTT. This codes for CASRGRVGNQPQHF.

This clone was seen once. The rearrangement links TRBV6-5 to TRBJ1-2; 7 bases are a match to TRBD1. Germline CDR1 is MNHEY and CDR2 is SVGAGI. The length of the CDR3 is 15 residues. Unmatched junction bases numbered 10, after V lost 5 bases and J lost 4 bases. The CDR3 here is CASSQRQGPAYGYTF. DNA of the CDR3: TGTGCCAGCAGTCAAAGACAGGGACCTGCCTATGGCTACACCTTC.